Here is one T cell receptor (beta chain) with its context. There are 11 residues in the CDR3. From germline, CDR1 is MNHEY and CDR2 SVGAGI. The V and J ends lost 5 bases and 6 bases respectively, with 5 bases between them. The protocol was immunoSEQ multiplex PCR, while the TCRdb copy is restricted to in-frame clones and leaves out a portion. The table has 91,000 or so clones, roughly 96% seen once; the top ten hold 0.2% to 0.3%. This entry comes from a study of technical replicates of blood from several donors. This receptor was identified in a human donor in good health. The sample was T cells isolated from PBMCs. The chain links TRBV6-5 to TRBJ2-1, with TRBD1 as a possible D gene (5 bases). CDR3 region: CASSDSNEQFF. CDR3 coding DNA: TGTGCCAGCAGTGACAGCAATGAGCAGTTCTTC.